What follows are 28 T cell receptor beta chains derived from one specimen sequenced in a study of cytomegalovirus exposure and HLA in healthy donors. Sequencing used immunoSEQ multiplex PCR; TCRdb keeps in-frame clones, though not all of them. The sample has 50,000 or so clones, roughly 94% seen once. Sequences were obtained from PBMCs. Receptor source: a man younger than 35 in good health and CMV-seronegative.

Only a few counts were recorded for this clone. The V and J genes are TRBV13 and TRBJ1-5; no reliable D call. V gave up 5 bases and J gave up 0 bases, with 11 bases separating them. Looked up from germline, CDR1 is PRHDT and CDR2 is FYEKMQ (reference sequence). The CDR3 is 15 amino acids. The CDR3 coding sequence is TGTGCCAGCAGCGTCAACAGTTATAGCAATCAGCCCCAGCATTTT. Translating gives CASSVNSYSNQPQHF.

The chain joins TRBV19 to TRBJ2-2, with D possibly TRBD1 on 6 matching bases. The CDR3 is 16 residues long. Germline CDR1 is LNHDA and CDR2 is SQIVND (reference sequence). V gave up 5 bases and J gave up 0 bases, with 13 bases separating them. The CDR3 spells CASSLLRGPNTGELFF. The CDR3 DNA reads TGTGCCAGTAGTCTCCTCAGGGGCCCGAACACCGGGGAGCTGTTTTTT.

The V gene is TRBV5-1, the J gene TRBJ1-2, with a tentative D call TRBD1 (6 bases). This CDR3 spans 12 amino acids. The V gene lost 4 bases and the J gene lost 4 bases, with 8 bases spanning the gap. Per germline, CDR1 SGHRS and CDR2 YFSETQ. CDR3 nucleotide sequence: TGCGCCAGCAGCCTGGACAGCTATGGCTACACCTTC. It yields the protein CASSLDSYGYTF.

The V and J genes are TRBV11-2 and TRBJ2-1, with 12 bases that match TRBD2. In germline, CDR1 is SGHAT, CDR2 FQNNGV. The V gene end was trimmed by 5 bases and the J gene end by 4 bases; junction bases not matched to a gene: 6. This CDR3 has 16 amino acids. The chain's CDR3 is CASSRGLAGGYNEQFF. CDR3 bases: TGTGCCAGCAGCCGTGGGCTAGCGGGGGGGTACAATGAGCAGTTCTTC.

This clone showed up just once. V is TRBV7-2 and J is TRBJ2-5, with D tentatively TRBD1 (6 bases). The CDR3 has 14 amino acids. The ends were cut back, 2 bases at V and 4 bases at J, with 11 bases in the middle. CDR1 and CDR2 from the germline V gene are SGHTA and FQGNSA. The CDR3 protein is CASSLISRGETQYF. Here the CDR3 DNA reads TGTGCCAGCAGCTTAATCAGCAGGGGAGAGACCCAGTACTTC.

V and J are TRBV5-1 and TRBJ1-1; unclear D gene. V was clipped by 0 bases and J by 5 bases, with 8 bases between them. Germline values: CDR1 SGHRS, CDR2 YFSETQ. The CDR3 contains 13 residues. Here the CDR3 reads CASSLDLVTEAFF. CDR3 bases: TGCGCCAGCAGCTTGGATCTCGTGACTGAAGCTTTCTTT.

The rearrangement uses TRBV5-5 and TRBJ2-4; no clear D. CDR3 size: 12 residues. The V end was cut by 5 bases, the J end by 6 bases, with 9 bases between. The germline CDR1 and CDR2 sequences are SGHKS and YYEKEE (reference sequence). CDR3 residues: CASRGPGNIQYF. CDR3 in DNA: TGTGCCAGCAGAGGTCCAGGAAACATTCAGTACTTC.

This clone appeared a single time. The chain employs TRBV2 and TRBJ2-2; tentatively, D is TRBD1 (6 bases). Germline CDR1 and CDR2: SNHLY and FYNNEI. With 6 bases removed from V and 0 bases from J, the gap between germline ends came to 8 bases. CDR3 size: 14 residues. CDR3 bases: TGTGCCAGCAGGAGGACAGCGAACACCGGGGAGCTGTTTTTT. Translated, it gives CASRRTANTGELFF.

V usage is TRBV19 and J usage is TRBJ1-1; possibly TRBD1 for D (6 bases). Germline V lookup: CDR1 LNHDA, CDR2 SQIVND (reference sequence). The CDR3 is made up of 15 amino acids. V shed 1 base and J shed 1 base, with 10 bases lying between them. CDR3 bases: TGTGCCAGTAGTATAGCCGCGGGGGCGAACACTGAAGCTTTCTTT. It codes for CASSIAAGANTEAFF.

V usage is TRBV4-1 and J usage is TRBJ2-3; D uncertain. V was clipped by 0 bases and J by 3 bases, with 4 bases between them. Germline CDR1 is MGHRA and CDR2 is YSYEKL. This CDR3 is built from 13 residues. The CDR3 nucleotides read TGCGCCAGCAGCCAAGAGCAGACAGATACGCAGTATTTT. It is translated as CASSQEQTDTQYF.

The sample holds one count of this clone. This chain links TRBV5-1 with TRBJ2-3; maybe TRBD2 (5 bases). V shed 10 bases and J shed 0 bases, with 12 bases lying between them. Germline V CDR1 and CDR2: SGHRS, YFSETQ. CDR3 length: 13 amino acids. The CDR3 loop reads CAPPSHSTDTQYF. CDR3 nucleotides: TGCGCCCCTCCTAGCCATAGCACAGATACGCAGTATTTT.

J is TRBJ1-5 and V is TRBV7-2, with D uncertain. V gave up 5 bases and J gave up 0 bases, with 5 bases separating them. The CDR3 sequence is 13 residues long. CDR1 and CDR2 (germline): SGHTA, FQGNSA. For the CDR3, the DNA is TGTGCCAGCAGCCCAGATAGCAATCAGCCCCAGCATTTT. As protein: CASSPDSNQPQHF.

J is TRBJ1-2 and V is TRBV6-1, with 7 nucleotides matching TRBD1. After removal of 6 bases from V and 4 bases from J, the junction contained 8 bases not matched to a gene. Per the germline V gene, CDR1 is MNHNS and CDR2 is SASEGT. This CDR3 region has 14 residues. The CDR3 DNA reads TGTGCCAGCAGCTCCGGGACAGACCCCTATGGCTACACCTTC. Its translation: CASSSGTDPYGYTF.

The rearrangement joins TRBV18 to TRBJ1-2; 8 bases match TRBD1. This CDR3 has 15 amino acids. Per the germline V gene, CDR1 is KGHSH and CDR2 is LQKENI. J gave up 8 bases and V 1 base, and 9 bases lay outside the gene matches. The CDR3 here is CASSPHFRGLGGYTF. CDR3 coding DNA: TGTGCCAGCTCACCACATTTCAGGGGGCTTGGAGGCTACACCTTC. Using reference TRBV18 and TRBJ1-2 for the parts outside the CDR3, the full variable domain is NAGVMQNPRHLVRRRGQEARLRCSPMKGHSHVYWYRQLPEEGLKFMVYLQKENIIDESGMPKERFSAEFPKEGPSILRIQQVVRGDSAAYFCASSPHFRGLGGYTFGSGTRLTVV.

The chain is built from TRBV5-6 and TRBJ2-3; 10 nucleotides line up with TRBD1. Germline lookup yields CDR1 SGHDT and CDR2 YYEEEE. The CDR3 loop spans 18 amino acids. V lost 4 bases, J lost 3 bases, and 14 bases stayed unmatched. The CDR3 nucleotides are TGTGCCAGCAGCACGGGACAGGGGCCCTTTTTGGTTACAGATACGCAGTATTTT. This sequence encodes CASSTGQGPFLVTDTQYF.

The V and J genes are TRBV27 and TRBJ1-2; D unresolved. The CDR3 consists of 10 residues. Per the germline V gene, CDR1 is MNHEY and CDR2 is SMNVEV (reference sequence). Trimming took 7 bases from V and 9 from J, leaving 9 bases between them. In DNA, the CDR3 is TGTGCCAGCACTAGGAGAAGCTACACCTTC. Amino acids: CASTRRSYTF.

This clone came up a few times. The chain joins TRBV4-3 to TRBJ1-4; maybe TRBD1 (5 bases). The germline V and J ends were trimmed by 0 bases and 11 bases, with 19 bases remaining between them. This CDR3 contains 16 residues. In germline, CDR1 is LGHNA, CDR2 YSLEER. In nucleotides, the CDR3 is TGCGCCAGCAGCCAAGATATGGGGGACTCTTCAAGTAAACTGTTTTTT. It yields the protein CASSQDMGDSSSKLFF.

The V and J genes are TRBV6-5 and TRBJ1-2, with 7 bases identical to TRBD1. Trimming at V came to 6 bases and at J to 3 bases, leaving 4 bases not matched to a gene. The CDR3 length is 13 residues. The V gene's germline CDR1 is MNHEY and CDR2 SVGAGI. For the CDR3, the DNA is TGTGCCAGCAGACCCGGGACAGACTATGGCTACACCTTC. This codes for CASRPGTDYGYTF.

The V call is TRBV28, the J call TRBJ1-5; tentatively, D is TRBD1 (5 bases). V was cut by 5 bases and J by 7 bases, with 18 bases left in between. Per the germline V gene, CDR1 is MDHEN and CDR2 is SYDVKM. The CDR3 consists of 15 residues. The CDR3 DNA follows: TGTGCCAGCAGTCCCCGATCGGCAGGGCGACAGCCCCAGCATTTT. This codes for CASSPRSAGRQPQHF.

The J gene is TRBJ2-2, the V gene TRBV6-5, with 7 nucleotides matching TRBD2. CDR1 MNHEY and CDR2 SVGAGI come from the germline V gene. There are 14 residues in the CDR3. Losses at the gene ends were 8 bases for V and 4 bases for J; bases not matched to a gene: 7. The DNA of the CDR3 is TGTGCCAGCGCCCTTGGCGGGGGCACCGGGGAGCTGTTTTTT. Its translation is CASALGGGTGELFF.

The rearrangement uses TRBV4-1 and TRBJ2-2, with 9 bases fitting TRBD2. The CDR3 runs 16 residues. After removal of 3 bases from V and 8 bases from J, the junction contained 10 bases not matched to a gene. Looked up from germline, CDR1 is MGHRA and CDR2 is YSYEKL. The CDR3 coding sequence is TGCGCCAGCAGCCATGTCGAATCTAGCGGGAAAGGGGAGCTGTTTTTT. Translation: CASSHVESSGKGELFF.

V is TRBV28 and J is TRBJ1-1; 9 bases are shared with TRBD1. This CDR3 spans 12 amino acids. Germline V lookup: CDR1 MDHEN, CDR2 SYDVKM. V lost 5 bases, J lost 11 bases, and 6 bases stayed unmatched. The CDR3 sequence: CASSTRDREAFF. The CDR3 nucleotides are TGTGCCAGCAGTACTAGGGACAGGGAGGCTTTCTTT.

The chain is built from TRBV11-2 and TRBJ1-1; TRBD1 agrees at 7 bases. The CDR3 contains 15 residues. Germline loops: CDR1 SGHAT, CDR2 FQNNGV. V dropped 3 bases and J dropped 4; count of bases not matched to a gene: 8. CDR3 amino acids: CASSFGDRLSTEAFF. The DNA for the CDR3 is TGTGCCAGCAGCTTCGGGGACAGATTGAGCACTGAAGCTTTCTTT.

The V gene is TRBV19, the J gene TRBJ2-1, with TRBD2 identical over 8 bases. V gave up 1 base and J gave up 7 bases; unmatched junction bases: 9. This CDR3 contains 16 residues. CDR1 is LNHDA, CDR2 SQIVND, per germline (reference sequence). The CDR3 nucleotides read TGTGCCAGTAGTATAGTGGGTAGCGGGATGGGGAATGAGCAGTTCTTC. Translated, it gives CASSIVGSGMGNEQFF.

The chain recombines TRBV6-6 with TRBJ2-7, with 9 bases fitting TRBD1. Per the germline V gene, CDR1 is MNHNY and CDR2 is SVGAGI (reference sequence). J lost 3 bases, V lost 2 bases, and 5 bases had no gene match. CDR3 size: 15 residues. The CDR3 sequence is CASSYGQGYFYEQYF. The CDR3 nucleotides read TGTGCCAGCAGTTACGGACAGGGGTATTTCTACGAGCAGTACTTC.

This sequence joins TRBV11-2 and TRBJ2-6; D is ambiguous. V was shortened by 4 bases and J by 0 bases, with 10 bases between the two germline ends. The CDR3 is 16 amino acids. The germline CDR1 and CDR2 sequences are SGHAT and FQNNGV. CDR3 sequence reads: CASSYHSISGANVLTF. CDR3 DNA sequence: TGTGCCAGCAGCTACCATAGCATCTCTGGGGCCAACGTCCTGACTTTC.

The CDR3 region is CASSLYRRVGTQYF. Written as DNA, the CDR3 is TGTGCCAGCAGTTTATACAGACGCGTCGGGACCCAGTACTTC. The chain links TRBV28 to TRBJ2-5; D gene uncertain. This CDR3 has 14 amino acids. Trimming shortened V by 1 base and J by 7 bases, and 13 bases separated the two germline ends. Germline-derived CDR1 and CDR2 are MDHEN and SYDVKM. Looking up the rest from reference TRBV28 and TRBJ2-5 gives the full variable domain: DVKVTQSSRYLVKRTGEKVFLECVQDMDHENMFWYRQDPGLGLRLIYFSYDVKMKEKGDIPEGYSVSREKKERFSLILESASTNQTSMYLCASSLYRRVGTQYFGPGTRLLVL.

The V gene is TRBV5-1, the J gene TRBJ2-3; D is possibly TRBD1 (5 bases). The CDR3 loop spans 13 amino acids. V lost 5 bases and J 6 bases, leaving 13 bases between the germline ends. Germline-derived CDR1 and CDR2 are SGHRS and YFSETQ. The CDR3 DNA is TGCGCCAGCAGGAGGACAAGCGAGGATACGCAGTATTTT. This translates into CASRRTSEDTQYF.